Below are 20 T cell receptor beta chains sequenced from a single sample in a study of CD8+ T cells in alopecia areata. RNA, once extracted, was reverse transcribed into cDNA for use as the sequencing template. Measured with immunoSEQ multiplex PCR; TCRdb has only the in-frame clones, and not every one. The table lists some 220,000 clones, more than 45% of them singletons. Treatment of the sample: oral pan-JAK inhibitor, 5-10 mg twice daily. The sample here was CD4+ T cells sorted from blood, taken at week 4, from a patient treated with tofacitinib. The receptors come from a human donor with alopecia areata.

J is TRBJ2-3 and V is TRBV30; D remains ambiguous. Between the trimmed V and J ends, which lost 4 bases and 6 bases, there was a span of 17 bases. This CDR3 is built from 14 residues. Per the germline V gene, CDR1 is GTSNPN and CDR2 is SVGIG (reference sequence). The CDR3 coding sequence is TGTGCCTGGACCTTGCCCGGGTCTGGGGATACGCAGTATTTT. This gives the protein CAWTLPGSGDTQYF.

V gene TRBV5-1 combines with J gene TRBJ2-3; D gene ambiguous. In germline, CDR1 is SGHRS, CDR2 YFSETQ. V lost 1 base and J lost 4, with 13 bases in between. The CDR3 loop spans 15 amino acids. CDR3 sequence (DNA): TGCGCCAGCAGCTTGTACGGATTCGGACCAGATACGCAGTATTTT. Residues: CASSLYGFGPDTQYF.

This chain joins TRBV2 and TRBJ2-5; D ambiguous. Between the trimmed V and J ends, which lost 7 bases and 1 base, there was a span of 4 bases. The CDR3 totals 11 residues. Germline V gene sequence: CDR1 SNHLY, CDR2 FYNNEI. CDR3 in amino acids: CASKTQETQYF. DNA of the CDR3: TGTGCCAGCAAGACCCAAGAGACCCAGTACTTC. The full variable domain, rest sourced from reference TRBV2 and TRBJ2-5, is EPEVTQTPSHQVTQMGQEVILRCVPISNHLYFYWYRQILGQKVEFLVSFYNNEISEKSEIFDDQFSVERPDGSNFTLKIRSTKLEDSAMYFCASKTQETQYFGPGTRLLVL.

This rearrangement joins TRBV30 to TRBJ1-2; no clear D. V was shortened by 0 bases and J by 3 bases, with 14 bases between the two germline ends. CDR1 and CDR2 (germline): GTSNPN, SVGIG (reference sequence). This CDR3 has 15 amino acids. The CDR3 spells CAWSVRGVGYYGYTF. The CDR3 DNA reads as TGTGCCTGGAGTGTACGTGGTGTAGGCTACTATGGCTACACCTTC.

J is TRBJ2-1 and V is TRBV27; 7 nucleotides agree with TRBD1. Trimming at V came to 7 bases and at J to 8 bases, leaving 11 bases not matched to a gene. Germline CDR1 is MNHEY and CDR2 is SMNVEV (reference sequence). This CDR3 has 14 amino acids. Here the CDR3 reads CASNRQGHGDEQFF. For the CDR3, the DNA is TGTGCCAGCAATAGACAGGGCCACGGGGATGAGCAGTTCTTC.

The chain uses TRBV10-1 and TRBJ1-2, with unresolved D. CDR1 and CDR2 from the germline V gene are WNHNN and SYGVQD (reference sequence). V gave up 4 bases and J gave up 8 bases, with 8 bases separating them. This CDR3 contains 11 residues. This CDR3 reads CASSVIGGYTF. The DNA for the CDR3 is TGCGCCAGCAGTGTTATAGGGGGCTACACCTTC.

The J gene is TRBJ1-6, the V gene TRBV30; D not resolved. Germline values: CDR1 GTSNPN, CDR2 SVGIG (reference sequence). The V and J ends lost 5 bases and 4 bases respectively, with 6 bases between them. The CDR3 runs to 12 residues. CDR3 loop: CAWARYNSPLHF. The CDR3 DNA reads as TGTGCCTGGGCGAGATATAATTCACCCCTCCACTTT.

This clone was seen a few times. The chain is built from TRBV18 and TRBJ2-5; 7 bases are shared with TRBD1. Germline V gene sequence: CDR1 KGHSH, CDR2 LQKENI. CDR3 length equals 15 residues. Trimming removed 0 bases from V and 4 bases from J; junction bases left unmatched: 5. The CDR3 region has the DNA TGTGCCAGCTCACCACCCACAGGGGTGCCAGAGACCCAGTACTTC. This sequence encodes CASSPPTGVPETQYF. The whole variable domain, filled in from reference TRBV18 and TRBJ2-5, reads NAGVMQNPRHLVRRRGQEARLRCSPMKGHSHVYWYRQLPEEGLKFMVYLQKENIIDESGMPKERFSAEFPKEGPSILRIQQVVRGDSAAYFCASSPPTGVPETQYFGPGTRLLVL.

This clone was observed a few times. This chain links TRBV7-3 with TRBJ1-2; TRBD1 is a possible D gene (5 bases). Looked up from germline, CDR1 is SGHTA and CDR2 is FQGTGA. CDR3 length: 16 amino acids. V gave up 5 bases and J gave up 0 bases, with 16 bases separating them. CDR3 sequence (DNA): TGTGCCAGCAGCGAGTCCCGGGACGGAGCTAACTATGGCTACACCTTC. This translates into CASSESRDGANYGYTF.

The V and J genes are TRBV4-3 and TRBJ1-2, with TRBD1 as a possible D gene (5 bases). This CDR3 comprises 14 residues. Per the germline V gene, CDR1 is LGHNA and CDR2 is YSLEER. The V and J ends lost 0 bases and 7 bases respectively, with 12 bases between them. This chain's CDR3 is CASSQEEGTSGYTF. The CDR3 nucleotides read TGCGCCAGCAGCCAAGAGGAGGGGACTTCTGGCTACACCTTC.

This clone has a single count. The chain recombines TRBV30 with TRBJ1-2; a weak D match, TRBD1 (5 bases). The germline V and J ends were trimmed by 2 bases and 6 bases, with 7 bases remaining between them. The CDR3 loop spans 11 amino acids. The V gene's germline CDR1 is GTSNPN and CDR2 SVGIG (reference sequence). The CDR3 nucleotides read TGTGCCTGGAGTCAGGGCCATGGCTACACCTTC. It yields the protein CAWSQGHGYTF.

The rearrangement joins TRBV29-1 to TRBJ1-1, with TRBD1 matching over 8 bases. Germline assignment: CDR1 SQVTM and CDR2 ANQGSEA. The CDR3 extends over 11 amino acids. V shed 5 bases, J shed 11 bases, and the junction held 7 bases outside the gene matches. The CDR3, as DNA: TGCAGCGTTCAAGGACAGGGTTCGGCTTTCTTT. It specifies CSVQGQGSAFF.

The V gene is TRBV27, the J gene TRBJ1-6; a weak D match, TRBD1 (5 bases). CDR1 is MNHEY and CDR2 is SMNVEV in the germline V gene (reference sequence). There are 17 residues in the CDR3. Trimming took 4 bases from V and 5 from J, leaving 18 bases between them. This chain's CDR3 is CASSSHQGSVDNSPLHF. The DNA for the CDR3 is TGTGCCAGCAGTTCACACCAGGGTAGCGTTGATAATTCACCCCTCCACTTT.

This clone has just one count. CDR3 residues: CSVSVIGGTEAFF. The CDR3 DNA reads TGCAGCGTGAGTGTGATCGGGGGCACTGAAGCTTTCTTT. V is TRBV29-1 and J is TRBJ1-1, with D perhaps TRBD1 (5 bases). Trimming pared 6 bases from V and 4 bases from J, leaving 15 bases between. Germline V lookup: CDR1 SQVTM, CDR2 ANQGSEA. The CDR3 is made up of 13 amino acids.

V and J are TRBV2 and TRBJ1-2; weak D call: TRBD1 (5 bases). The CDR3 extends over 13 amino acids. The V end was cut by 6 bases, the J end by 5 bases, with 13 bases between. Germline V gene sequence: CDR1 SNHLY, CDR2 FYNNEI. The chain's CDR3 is CASSQRTPYGYTF. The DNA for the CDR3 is TGTGCCAGCAGCCAACGGACACCTTATGGCTACACCTTC.

The CDR3 loop reads CASSEFNTEAFF. CDR3 DNA: TGTGCCAGCAGTGAATTTAACACTGAAGCTTTCTTT. The rearrangement uses TRBV25-1 and TRBJ1-1, with unresolved D. CDR1 and CDR2 (germline): MGHDK, SYGVNS. CDR3 length equals 12 residues. V was pared by 1 base and J by 2 bases, with 2 bases between.

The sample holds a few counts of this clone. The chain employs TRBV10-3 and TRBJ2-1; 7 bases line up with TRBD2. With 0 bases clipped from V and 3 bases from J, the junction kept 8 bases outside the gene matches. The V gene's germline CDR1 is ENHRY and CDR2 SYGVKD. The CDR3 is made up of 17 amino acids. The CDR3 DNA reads TGTGCCATCAGTGAGTCTGGGGCTAGCGGACACTACAATGAGCAGTTCTTC. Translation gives CAISESGASGHYNEQFF.

CDR3 protein: CASSRPSRVITDTQYF. The CDR3 region has the DNA TGTGCCAGCAGCCGCCCCTCAAGGGTGATCACAGATACGCAGTATTTT. J is TRBJ2-3 and V is TRBV7-8; D remains ambiguous. Germline V gives CDR1 SGHVS, CDR2 FQNEAQ. CDR3 length: 16 amino acids. Trimming removed 5 bases at V and 2 bases at J, with 17 bases between.

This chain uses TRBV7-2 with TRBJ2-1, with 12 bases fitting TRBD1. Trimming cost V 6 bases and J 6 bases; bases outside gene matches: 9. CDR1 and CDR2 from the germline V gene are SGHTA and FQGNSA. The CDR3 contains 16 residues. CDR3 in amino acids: CASRKPGTGGLNEQFF. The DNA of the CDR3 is TGTGCCAGCAGAAAACCCGGGACAGGGGGCCTCAATGAGCAGTTCTTC.

The CDR3 spells CASSHKDRIRTEAFF. DNA for the CDR3: TGTGCCAGCTCGCATAAAGACAGGATTCGCACTGAAGCTTTCTTT. The chain combines TRBV18 with TRBJ1-1; D perhaps matches TRBD1 (6 bases). From germline, CDR1 is KGHSH and CDR2 LQKENI. The CDR3 has 15 amino acids. The V gene lost 6 bases and the J gene lost 4 bases, with 18 bases spanning the gap.